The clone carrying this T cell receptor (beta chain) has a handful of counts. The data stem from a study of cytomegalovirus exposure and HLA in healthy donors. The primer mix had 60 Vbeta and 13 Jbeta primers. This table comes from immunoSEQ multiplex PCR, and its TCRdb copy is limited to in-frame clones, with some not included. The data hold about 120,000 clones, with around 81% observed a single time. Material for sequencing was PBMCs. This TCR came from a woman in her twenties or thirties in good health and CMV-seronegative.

Here the CDR3 DNA reads TGTGCCAGCAGCACCCGCGTGTCAGGGGGCGACGAGCAGTACTTC. It is translated as CASSTRVSGGDEQYF. The rearrangement uses TRBV7-9 and TRBJ2-7; 8 nucleotides line up with TRBD1. The CDR3 spans 15 residues. Germline V gene data show CDR1 as SEHNR and CDR2 as FQNEAQ (reference sequence). With V trimmed by 5 bases and J by 5 bases, 11 bases remained unmatched.